The 17 T cell receptor beta chains below all came from one sample that was sequenced in a study of T cell responses to AZD1222 COVID-19 vaccine. The table came from immunoSEQ multiplex PCR; TCRdb's copy has only in-frame clones and leaves some out. Of over 70,000 clones in the sample, around nine tenths are singletons; the top ten hold 5.3%. This material consisted of peripheral blood, taken 28 days after the second AZD1222 dose. These receptor sequences come from an adult who received the AZD1222 COVID-19 vaccine.

This clone appeared a few times. The gene calls are TRBV5-5 and TRBJ2-7; 7 nucleotides agree with TRBD1. CDR3 size: 15 residues. Germline assignment: CDR1 SGHKS and CDR2 YYEKEE (reference sequence). V dropped 2 bases and J dropped 3; count of bases not matched to a gene: 8. CDR3 coding DNA: TGTGCCAGCAGCTTCGGTACAGGGGAATTCTACGAGCAGTACGTC. Translated, it gives CASSFGTGEFYEQYV.

The V gene is TRBV11-1, the J gene TRBJ1-2; D is perhaps TRBD1 (6 bases). The CDR3 is 15 residues long. From germline, CDR1 is SGHAT and CDR2 FQDESV (reference sequence). Deletions cut 1 base from V and 4 bases from J, with 13 bases between. CDR3 residues: CASSLGTTGIYGYTF. The CDR3 region has the DNA TGTGCCAGCAGCTTAGGAACCACAGGGATCTATGGCTACACCTTC.

DNA for the CDR3: TGTGCCAGCAGTTACATTGCGGGGGACTCCTACGAGCAGTACTTC. Protein product: CASSYIAGDSYEQYF. V is TRBV6-2 or TRBV6-3 and J is TRBJ2-7, with 7 bases that match TRBD2. Unmatched junction bases numbered 4, after V lost 2 bases and J lost 0 bases. The CDR3 is made up of 15 amino acids. Germline V gene sequence: CDR1 MNHEY, CDR2 SVGEGT.

The rearrangement links TRBV2 to TRBJ2-3; D remains ambiguous. The CDR3 is 14 residues long. CDR1 SNHLY and CDR2 FYNNEI come from the germline V gene. Trimming took 5 bases from V and 2 from J, leaving 11 bases between them. For the CDR3, the DNA is TGTGCCAGCAGTTATACGGGTACCACAGATACGCAGTATTTT. The encoded protein is CASSYTGTTDTQYF.

The chain is built from TRBV30 and TRBJ1-5, with TRBD1 as a possible D gene (5 bases). V lost 2 bases and J lost 3, with 8 bases in between. This CDR3 has 13 residues. Germline V gene sequence: CDR1 GTSNPN, CDR2 SVGIG (reference sequence). The CDR3 here is CAWSSRVNQPQHF. The DNA of the CDR3 is TGTGCCTGGAGTTCCAGGGTCAATCAGCCCCAGCATTTT.

The rearrangement joins TRBV6-2 or TRBV6-3 to TRBJ1-2; 7 bases fit TRBD1. CDR1 is MNHEY, CDR2 SVGEGT, per germline. This CDR3 comprises 14 residues. Trimming cost V 4 bases and J 4 bases; bases outside gene matches: 6. The DNA for the CDR3 is TGTGCCAGCAGTTCCGGGACAGTAAGCTATGGCTACACCTTC. Translation: CASSSGTVSYGYTF.

V usage is TRBV6-5 and J usage is TRBJ2-1; TRBD2 aligns across 12 bases. Germline V gene data show CDR1 as MNHEY and CDR2 as SVGAGI. V lost 7 bases to trimming and J lost 10 bases; unmatched junction nucleotides: 11. The CDR3 loop spans 15 amino acids. The CDR3 loop reads CASTYQGLAGKEQFF. The DNA for the CDR3 is TGTGCCAGCACATACCAAGGACTAGCGGGGAAAGAGCAGTTCTTC.

The gene calls are TRBV9 and TRBJ1-1, with TRBD1 matching 10 bases. Germline CDR1 SGDLS, CDR2 YYNGEE. This CDR3 contains 16 residues. V was pared by 0 bases and J by 5 bases, with 7 bases of the junction left unmatched. Here the CDR3 DNA reads TGTGCCAGCAGCGTAGGATCGGGGACAGGGGTAACTGAAGCTTTCTTT. The encoded protein is CASSVGSGTGVTEAFF.

V gene TRBV15 combines with J gene TRBJ2-4; D is uncertain. The CDR3 consists of 13 residues. Germline assignment: CDR1 LNHNV and CDR2 YYDKDF (reference sequence). Trimming took 3 bases from V and 8 from J, leaving 11 bases between them. DNA of the CDR3: TGTGCCACCAGCAGGGGTGCGGCGGACATTCAGTACTTC. This gives the protein CATSRGAADIQYF. Drawing the rest from reference TRBV15 and TRBJ2-4, the complete variable domain is DAMVIQNPRYQVTQFGKPVTLSCSQTLNHNVMYWYQQKSSQAPKLLFHYYDKDFNNEADTPDNFQSRRPNTSFCFLDIRSPGLGDTAMYLCATSRGAADIQYFGAGTRLSVL.

The rearrangement uses TRBV15 and TRBJ1-5; D ambiguous. Trimming took off 5 bases at V and 7 bases at J, with 18 bases between the two ends. CDR1 LNHNV and CDR2 YYDKDF come from the germline V gene (reference sequence). This CDR3 is built from 15 residues. The DNA of the CDR3 is TGTGCCACCAGCGCTTCTCCTGGGGTTCGCCAGCCCCAGCATTTT. Translated, it gives CATSASPGVRQPQHF.

This sequence joins TRBV29-1 and TRBJ1-3; D is possibly TRBD1 (5 bases). CDR1 is SQVTM and CDR2 is ANQGSEA in the germline V gene. V was cut by 4 bases and J by 4 bases, with 14 bases left in between. There are 14 residues in the CDR3. CDR3 nucleotides: TGCAGCGTTGGGCAGGGATCGCCCGGAAACACCATATATTTT. Its protein product is CSVGQGSPGNTIYF.

The chain couples TRBV15 to TRBJ2-7; 8 bases fit TRBD1. The germline gives CDR1 LNHNV, CDR2 YYDKDF (reference sequence). With 0 bases clipped from V and 6 bases from J, the junction kept 7 bases outside the gene matches. There are 15 residues in the CDR3. This CDR3 reads CATSRDLGTGGEQYF. CDR3 DNA: TGTGCCACCAGCAGAGATCTGGGAACAGGGGGCGAGCAGTACTTC. The entire variable domain, with the rest obtained from reference TRBV15 and TRBJ2-7, is as follows: DAMVIQNPRYQVTQFGKPVTLSCSQTLNHNVMYWYQQKSSQAPKLLFHYYDKDFNNEADTPDNFQSRRPNTSFCFLDIRSPGLGDTAMYLCATSRDLGTGGEQYFGPGTRLTVT.

The CDR3 here is CASSTQSGGTANQPQHF. The CDR3 DNA reads TGTGCCAGTAGTACCCAATCTGGAGGGACCGCCAATCAGCCCCAGCATTTT. The rearrangement joins TRBV19 to TRBJ1-5, with TRBD1 as a possible D gene (5 bases). The CDR3 runs to 17 residues. V was cut by 4 bases and J by 3 bases, with 19 bases left in between. In germline, CDR1 is LNHDA, CDR2 SQIVND (reference sequence).

The chain recombines TRBV25-1 with TRBJ1-6, with TRBD1 as a possible D gene (6 bases). The V gene's germline CDR1 is MGHDK and CDR2 SYGVNS. The ends were cut back, 5 bases at V and 3 bases at J, with 8 bases in the middle. The CDR3 runs 14 residues. The CDR3, as DNA: TGTGCCAGCAGTTGGACAGACTATAATTCACCCCTCCACTTT. Its translation: CASSWTDYNSPLHF.

V gene TRBV12-3 or TRBV12-4 combines with J gene TRBJ2-3; D unresolved. The CDR3 consists of 13 residues. The V end was cut by 6 bases, the J end by 2 bases, with 9 bases between. The CDR3 region has the DNA TGTGCCAGCAGCCTAGGGTCCACAGATACGCAGTATTTT. This gives the protein CASSLGSTDTQYF.

V usage is TRBV27 and J usage is TRBJ2-3; D is unclear. This CDR3 has 17 residues. V was clipped by 5 bases and J by 1 base, with 19 bases between them. Per the germline V gene, CDR1 is MNHEY and CDR2 is SMNVEV (reference sequence). CDR3 bases: TGTGCCAGCAGTCCCCAGGCGACACTGAGAGGCACAGATACGCAGTATTTT. Translating gives CASSPQATLRGTDTQYF.

V gene TRBV12-3 or TRBV12-4 combines with J gene TRBJ1-1, with unresolved D. This CDR3 contains 12 residues. V was shortened by 7 bases and J by 1 base, with 7 bases between the two germline ends. The CDR3 region has the DNA TGTGCCAGCACCTACGAGAACACTGAAGCTTTCTTT. Amino acids: CASTYENTEAFF.